This T cell receptor (beta chain) was observed in a study of T-cell reconstitution after alpha-beta-depleted transplantation in children. For TCRbeta, the library was prepared with unique molecular identifiers. Each CDR3 protein gets one entry after TCRdb re-called the PCR reads with MiXCR. The repertoire has about 100,000 distinct CDR3 sequences, approximately 6% of them found once; the top ten carry more than 5.5%. This clonotype occurred many times. Its target is not known. Findings and limits, study-wide: Several hundred rapidly expanded clones from non-depleted graft cells reportedly supplied alpha-beta T cells about two months post-transplant. Fresh T-cell production supplied most of the T-cell counts and diversity seen one year after transplant. After transplant, high TCRbeta diversity at day 60 in some patients arose from surviving recipient T cells and thymic progenitors.

Sequencing was performed on PBMCs, mostly from graft donor cells, taken 60 days after TCRalphabeta/CD19-depleted stem cell transplant. This receptor was obtained from a female patient aged 2-9 years who had a stem cell transplant for Fanconi anemia, so the T cells may come from the graft donor.

CDR3 nucleotides: TGTGCCATCAGTGTCCAAGGGGCCGGGGAGCTGTTTTTT. Its translation is CAISVQGAGELFF. The rearrangement uses TRBV10-3 and TRBJ2-2; tentative D call: TRBD1 (5 bases). Germline CDR1 is ENHRY and CDR2 is SYGVKD. The CDR3 has 13 residues. The germline V and J ends were trimmed by 4 bases and 6 bases, with 9 bases remaining between them.